This T cell receptor beta chain was captured in a study of CXCR3-negative and CXCR3-positive naive CD8 T cells. The TRB libraries of cDNA were built by UMI-labeled 5' RACE. TCRdb re-called the 5' RACE reads and gives one entry per CDR3 protein, without DNA. The listing records some 60,000 distinct CDR3 sequences. In regard to this clonotype: Its antigen is not known.

Study results and caveats: More hydrophobic TRB CDR3s occurred in CXCR3-positive than in CXCR3-negative naive cells.

The CDR3 totals 18 residues. Germline CDR1 SQVTM, CDR2 ANQGSEA. This chain uses TRBV29-1 with TRBJ2-2; no DNA is available, so the TRBD1 call from TCRdb remains unchecked. Material: naive CXCR3+ CD8+ T cells from blood. The subset: CD45RO-CCR7+CD27+CD95- naive CD8+ T cells expressing CXCR3 (TNR3+). The receptor comes from a human donor in good health. Some clones in this sample may be carry-over from other donors' samples. The CDR3 loop is CSVEERRGTGTNTGELFF.